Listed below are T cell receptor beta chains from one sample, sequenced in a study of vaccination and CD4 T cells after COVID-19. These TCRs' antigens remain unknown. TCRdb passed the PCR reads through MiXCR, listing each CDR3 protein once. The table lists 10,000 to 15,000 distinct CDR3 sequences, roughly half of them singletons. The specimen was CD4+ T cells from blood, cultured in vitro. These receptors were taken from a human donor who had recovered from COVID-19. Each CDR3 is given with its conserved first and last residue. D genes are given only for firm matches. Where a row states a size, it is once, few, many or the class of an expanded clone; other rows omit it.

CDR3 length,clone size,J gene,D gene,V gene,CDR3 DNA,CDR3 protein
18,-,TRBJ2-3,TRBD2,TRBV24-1,TGTGCCACCGGAGCCACTAGCGGGAGCAGATGGGGCACAGATACGCAGTATTTT,CATGATSGSRWGTDTQYF
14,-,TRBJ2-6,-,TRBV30,TGTGCCTGGGACACAGGGACTGGGGCCAACGTCCTGACTTTC,CAWDTGTGANVLTF
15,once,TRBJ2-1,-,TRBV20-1,TGCAGTGCCCCCTCCTTGGCCTACTCGGGGAATGAGCAGTTCTTC,CSAPSLAYSGNEQFF
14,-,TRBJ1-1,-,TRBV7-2,TGTGCCAGCAGCTTACAAGGTTATAACACTGAAGCTTTCTTT,CASSLQGYNTEAFF
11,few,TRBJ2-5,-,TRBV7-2,TGTGCCAGCAGTTCCAAAGAGACCCAGTACTTC,CASSSKETQYF
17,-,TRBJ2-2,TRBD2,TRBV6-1,TGTGCCAGCATGACGCCAAGGACTAGCGGGGTCACCGGGGAGCTGTTTTTT,CASMTPRTSGVTGELFF
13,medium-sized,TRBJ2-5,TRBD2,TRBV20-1,TGCAGTGCTCCCGGACTAGCAGGCGAGACCCAGTACTTC,CSAPGLAGETQYF
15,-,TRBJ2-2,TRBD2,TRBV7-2,TGTGCCAGCAGCTTCACTAGCGGGACTGGCGGGGAGCTGTTTTTT,CASSFTSGTGGELFF
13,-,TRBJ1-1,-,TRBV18,TGTGCCAGCTCACCATCCTACGGAACTGAAGCTTTCTTT,CASSPSYGTEAFF
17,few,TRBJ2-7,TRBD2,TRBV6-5,TGTGCCAGCAGTTACCAGCGGGATCGTGCGGGAGATCACGAGCAGTACTTC,CASSYQRDRAGDHEQYF
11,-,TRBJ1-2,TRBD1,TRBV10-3,TGTGCCATCGGACAGGCCTATGGCTACACCTTC,CAIGQAYGYTF
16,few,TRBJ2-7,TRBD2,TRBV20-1,TGCAGTGCTAGAGGCGACTTAGCGGGAGGTGCCTACGAGCAGTACTTC,CSARGDLAGGAYEQYF
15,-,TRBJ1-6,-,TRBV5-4,TGTGCCAGCAGCTTGAGACAGAACTATAATTCACCCCTCCACTTT,CASSLRQNYNSPLHF
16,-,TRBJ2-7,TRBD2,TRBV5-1,TGCGCCAGCAGTCCCGGGACTAGCGGGTGGGGGCAGGAGCAGTACTTC,CASSPGTSGWGQEQYF
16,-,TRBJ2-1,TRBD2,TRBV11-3,TGTGCCAGCAGCTTAGGGACTAGCCCTATCCACAATGAGCAGTTCTTC,CASSLGTSPIHNEQFF
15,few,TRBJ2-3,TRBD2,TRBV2,TGTGCCACCAAGGGACTAGCGGGAGAGGGGGGTACGCAGTATTTT,CATKGLAGEGGTQYF
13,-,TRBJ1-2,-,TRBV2,TGTGCCAGCAGTGATACAGGGCTCTATGGCTACACCTTC,CASSDTGLYGYTF
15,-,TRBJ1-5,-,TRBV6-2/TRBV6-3,TGTGCCAGCAGTTCCTTTTTCGGGGGTAATCAGCCCCAGCATTTT,CASSSFFGGNQPQHF
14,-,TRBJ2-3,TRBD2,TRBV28,TGTGCCAGCAGCACTAGCGGGCTCGTTGATACGCAGTATTTT,CASSTSGLVDTQYF
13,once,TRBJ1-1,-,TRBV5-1,TGCGCCAGCAGCTTTTCACGTAACACTGAAGCTTTCTTT,CASSFSRNTEAFF
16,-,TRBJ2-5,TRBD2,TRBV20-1,TGCAGTGCTAGGGCCCGAGCGGGAGAGCCCGGGGAGACCCAGTACTTC,CSARARAGEPGETQYF
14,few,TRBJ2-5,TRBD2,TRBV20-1,TGCAGTGCTCGGCGAACTAGCGGGTACGAGACCCAGTACTTC,CSARRTSGYETQYF
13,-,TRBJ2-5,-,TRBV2,TGTGCCAGCAGTGGCGTCAGGGGGGGGACCCAGTACTTC,CASSGVRGGTQYF
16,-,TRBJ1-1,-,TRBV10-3,TGTGCCATCAGTGAGGACACCGGGGCCCTGAACACTGAAGCTTTCTTT,CAISEDTGALNTEAFF
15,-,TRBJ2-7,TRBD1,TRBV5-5,TGTGCCAGCAGCTCCCAGACAGGGTCATCCTACGAGCAGTACTTC,CASSSQTGSSYEQYF
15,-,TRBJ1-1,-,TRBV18,TGTGCCAGCTCACCCCCGACAGGAGTCTACACTGAAGCTTTCTTT,CASSPPTGVYTEAFF
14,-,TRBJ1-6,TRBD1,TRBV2,TGTGCCAGCAACATGGACAGGTTTAATTCACCCCTCCACTTT,CASNMDRFNSPLHF
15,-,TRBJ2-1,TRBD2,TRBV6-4,TGTGCCAGCAGTGACGGGTTAGCGGGCTCCAATGAGCAGTTCTTC,CASSDGLAGSNEQFF
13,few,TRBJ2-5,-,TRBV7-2,TGTGCCAGCAGCTCAATTCTAGAAGAGACCCAGTACTTC,CASSSILEETQYF
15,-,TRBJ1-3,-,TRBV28,TGTGCCAGCGGGACGGTGGCGGCTCGTGGAAACACCATATATTTT,CASGTVAARGNTIYF
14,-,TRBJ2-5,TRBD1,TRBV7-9,TGTGCCAGCAGCTTCCGGACAGGGCGAGAGACCCAGTACTTC,CASSFRTGRETQYF
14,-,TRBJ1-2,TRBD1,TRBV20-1,TGCAGTGTTGGGACAGGGGGCGACGGTTATGGCTACACCTTC,CSVGTGGDGYGYTF
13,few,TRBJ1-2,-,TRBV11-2,TGTGCCAGCAGCTTAGGGTCGTTCTATGGCTACACCTTC,CASSLGSFYGYTF
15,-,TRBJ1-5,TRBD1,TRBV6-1,TGTGCCAGCAGGCAAACAGGGGATCCCTATCAGCCCCAGCATTTT,CASRQTGDPYQPQHF
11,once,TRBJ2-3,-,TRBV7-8,TGTGCCAGCACGGGGGTAGATACGCAGTATTTT,CASTGVDTQYF
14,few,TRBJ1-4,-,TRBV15,TGTGCCACCAGCAGAGATCGGGGGGGTGAAAAACTGTTTTTT,CATSRDRGGEKLFF
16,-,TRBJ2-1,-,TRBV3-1,TGTGCCAGCAGCCAGGCCGGGCGGAGCTCCTACAATGAGCAGTTCTTC,CASSQAGRSSYNEQFF
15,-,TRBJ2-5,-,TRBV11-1,TGTGCCAGCAGCCCCGAACAGATTTCGGGGGAGACCCAGTACTTC,CASSPEQISGETQYF
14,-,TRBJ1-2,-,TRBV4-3,TGCGCCAGCAGCCAAGATCGGGCTGAAGGTGGCTACACCTTC,CASSQDRAEGGYTF
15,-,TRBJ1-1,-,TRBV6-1,TGTGCCAGCACAGGCCGGGGACTGAGGAACACTGAAGCTTTCTTT,CASTGRGLRNTEAFF
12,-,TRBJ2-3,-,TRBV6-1,TGTGCCAGCAGACACAGGACAGATACGCAGTATTTT,CASRHRTDTQYF
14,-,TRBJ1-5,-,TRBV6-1,TGTGCCAGCAGTGAATTAGCTACTAATCAGCCCCAGCATTTT,CASSELATNQPQHF
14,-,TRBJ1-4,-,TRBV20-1,TGCAGTGCTAAACACTGGCGGTCTAATGAAAAACTGTTTTTT,CSAKHWRSNEKLFF
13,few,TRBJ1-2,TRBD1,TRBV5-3,TGTGCCAGAAGCTTGACAGGGGGCTATGGCTACACCTTC,CARSLTGGYGYTF
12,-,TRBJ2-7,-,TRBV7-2,TGTGCCAGCAGCCCCTTGGGGTTCGAGCAGTACTTC,CASSPLGFEQYF
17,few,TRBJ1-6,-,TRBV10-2,TGCGCCAGCAGTCTTACGATAGGACACGACGTTGGTTCACCCCTCCACTTT,CASSLTIGHDVGSPLHF
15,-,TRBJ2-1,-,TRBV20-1,TGCAGTGCCTCTAGGGGAGCTACTACAATCAATGAGCAGTTCTTC,CSASRGATTINEQFF
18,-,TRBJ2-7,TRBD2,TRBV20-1,TGCAGTGCTAGAACGGCGGGGGGCTCGGCGACAATCCCCTACGAGCAGTACTTC,CSARTAGGSATIPYEQYF
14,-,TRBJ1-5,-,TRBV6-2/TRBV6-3,TGTGCCAGCAGTTACACAAATAGCAATCAGCCCCAGCATTTT,CASSYTNSNQPQHF
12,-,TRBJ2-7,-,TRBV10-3,TGTGCCACCGGAGGTAGGTCCTACGAGCAGTACTTC,CATGGRSYEQYF
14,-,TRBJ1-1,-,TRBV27,TGTGCCAGCAGTCTAAGGGACATGAACACTGAAGCTTTCTTT,CASSLRDMNTEAFF
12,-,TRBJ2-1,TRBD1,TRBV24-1,TGTGCCACCGGGGGACAGGGAAATGAGCAGTTCTTC,CATGGQGNEQFF
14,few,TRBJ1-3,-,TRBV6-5,TGTGCCAGCAGTTACACGGGACTCGGAAACACCATATATTTT,CASSYTGLGNTIYF
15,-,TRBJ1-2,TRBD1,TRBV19,TGTGCCAGTAGTTACGGGACAGGGGGAATCTATGGCTACACCTTC,CASSYGTGGIYGYTF
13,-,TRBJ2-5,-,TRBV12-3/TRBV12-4,TGTGCCAGCAGTGGGCGAGGAGGCGAGACCCAGTACTTC,CASSGRGGETQYF
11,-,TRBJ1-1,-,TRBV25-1,TGTGCCAGCAGTGAATGGGGGGAAGCTTTCTTT,CASSEWGEAFF
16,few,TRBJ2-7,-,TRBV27,TGTGCCAGCAGTTTATCGTTTCCCCCGGGCTCCTACGAGCAGTACTTC,CASSLSFPPGSYEQYF